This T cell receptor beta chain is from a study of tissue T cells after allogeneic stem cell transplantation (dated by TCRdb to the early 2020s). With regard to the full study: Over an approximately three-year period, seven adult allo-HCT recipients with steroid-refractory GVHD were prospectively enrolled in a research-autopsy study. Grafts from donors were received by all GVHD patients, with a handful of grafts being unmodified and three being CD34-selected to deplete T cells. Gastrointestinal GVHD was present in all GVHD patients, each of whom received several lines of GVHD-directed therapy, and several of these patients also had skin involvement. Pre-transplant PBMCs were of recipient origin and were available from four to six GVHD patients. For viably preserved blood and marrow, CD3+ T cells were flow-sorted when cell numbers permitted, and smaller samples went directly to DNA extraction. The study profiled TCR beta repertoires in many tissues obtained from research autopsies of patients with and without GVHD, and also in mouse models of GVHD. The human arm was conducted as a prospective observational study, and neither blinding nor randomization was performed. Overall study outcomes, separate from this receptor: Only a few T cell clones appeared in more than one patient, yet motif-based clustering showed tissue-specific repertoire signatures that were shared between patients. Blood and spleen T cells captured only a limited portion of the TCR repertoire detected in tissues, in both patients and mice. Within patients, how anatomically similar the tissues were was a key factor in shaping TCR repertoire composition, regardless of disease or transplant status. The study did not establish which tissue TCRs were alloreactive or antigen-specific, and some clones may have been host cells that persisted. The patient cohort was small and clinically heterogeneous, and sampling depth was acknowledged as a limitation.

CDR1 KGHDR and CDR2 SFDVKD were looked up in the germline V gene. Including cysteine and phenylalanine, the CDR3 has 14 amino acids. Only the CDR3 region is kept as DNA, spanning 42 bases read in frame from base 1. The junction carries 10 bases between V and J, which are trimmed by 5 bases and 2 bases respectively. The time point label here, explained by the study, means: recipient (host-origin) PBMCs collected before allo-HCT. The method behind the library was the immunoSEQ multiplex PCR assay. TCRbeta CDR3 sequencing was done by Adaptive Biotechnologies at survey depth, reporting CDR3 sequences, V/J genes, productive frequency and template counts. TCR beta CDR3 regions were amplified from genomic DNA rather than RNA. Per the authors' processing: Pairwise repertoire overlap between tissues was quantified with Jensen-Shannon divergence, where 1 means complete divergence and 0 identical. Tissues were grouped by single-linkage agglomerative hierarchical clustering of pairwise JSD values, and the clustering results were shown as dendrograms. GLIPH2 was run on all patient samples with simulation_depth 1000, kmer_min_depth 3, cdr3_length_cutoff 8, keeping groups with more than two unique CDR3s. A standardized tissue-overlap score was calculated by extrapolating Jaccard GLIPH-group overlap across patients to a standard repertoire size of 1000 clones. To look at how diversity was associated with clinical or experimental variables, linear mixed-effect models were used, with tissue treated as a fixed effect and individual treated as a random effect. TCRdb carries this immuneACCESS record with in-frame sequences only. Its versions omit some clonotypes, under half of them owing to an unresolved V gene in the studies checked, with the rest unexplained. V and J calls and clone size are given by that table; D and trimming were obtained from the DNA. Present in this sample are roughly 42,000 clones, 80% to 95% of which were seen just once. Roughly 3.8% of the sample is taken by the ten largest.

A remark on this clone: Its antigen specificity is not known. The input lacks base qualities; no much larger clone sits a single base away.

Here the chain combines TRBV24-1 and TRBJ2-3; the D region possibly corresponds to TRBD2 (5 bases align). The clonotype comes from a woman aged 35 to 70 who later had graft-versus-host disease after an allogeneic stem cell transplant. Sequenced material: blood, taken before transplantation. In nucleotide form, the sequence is TGTGCCACCAGTGGAAGCGGATTCACAGATACGCAGTATTTT. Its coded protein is CATSGSGFTDTQYF.